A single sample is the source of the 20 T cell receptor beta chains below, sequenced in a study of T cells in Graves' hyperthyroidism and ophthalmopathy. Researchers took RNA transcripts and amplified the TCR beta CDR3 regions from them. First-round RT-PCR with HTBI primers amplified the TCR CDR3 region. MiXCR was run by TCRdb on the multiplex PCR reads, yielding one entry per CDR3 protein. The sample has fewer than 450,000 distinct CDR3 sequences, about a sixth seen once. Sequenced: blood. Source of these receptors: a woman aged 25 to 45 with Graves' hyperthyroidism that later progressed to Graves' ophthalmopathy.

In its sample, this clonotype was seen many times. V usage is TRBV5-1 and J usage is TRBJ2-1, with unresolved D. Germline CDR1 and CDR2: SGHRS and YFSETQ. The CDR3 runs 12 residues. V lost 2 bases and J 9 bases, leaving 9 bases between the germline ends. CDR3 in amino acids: CASSLAVSEQFF. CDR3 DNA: TGCGCCAGCAGCTTAGCTGTTAGTGAGCAGTTCTTC.

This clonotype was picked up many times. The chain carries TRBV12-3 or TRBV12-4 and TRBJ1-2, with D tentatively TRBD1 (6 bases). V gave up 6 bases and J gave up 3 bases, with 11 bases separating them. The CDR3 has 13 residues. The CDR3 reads CASRQGNYYGYTF. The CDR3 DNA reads TGTGCCAGCAGACAGGGCAACTACTATGGCTACACCTTC.

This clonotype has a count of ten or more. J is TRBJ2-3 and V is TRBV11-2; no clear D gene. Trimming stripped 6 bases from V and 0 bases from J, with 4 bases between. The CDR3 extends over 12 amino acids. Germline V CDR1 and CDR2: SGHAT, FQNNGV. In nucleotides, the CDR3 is TGTGCCAGCAGACCAAGCACAGATACGCAGTATTTT. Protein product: CASRPSTDTQYF.

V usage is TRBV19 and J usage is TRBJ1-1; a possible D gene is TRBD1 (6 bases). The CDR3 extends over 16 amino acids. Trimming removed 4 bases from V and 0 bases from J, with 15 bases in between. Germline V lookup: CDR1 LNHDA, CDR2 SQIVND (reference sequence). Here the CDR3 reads CASSRTANSMNTEAFF. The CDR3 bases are TGTGCCAGTAGTAGGACAGCTAATTCCATGAACACTGAAGCTTTCTTT.

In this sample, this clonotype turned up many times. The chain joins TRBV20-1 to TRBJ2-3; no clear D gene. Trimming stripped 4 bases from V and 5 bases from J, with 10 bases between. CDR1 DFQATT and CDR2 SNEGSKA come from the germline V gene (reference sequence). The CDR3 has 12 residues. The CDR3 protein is CSATVGEDTQYF. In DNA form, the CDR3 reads TGCAGTGCTACAGTTGGGGAAGATACGCAGTATTTT.

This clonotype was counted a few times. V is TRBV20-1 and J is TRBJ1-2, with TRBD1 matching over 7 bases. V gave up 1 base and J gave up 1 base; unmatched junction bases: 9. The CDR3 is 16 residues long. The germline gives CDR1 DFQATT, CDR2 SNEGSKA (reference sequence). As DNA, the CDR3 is TGCAGTGCTAGAGGACAGGGAAGGGCGGTTAACTATGGCTACACCTTC. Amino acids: CSARGQGRAVNYGYTF.

This chain's CDR3 is CSARNPNRGNEQYF. CDR3 bases: TGCAGTGCTAGAAACCCGAACAGGGGGAACGAGCAGTACTTC. The chain employs TRBV20-1 and TRBJ2-7, with 8 positions matching TRBD1. The germline V gene encodes CDR1 DFQATT and CDR2 SNEGSKA (reference sequence). Trimming took 2 bases from V and 5 from J; bases not matched to a gene: 8. The CDR3 sequence is 14 residues long.

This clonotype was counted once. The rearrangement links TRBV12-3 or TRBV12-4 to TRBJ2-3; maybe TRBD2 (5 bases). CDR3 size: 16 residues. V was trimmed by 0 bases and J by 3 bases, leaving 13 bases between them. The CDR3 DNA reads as TGTGCCAGCAGTTTAGCCCGGTGGGAGTGGACAGATACGCAGTATTTT. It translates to CASSLARWEWTDTQYF.

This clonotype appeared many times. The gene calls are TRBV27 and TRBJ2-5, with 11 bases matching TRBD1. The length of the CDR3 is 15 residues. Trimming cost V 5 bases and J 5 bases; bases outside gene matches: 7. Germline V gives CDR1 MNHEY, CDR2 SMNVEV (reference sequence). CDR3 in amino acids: CASSPGTGGVETQYF. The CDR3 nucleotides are TGTGCCAGCAGTCCGGGGACAGGGGGAGTTGAGACCCAGTACTTC.

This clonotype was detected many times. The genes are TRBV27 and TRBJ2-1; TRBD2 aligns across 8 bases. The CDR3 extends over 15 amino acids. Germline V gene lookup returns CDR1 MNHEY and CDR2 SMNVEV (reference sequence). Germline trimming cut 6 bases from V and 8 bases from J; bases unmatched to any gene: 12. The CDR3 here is CASRNSGASVYEQFF. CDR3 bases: TGTGCCAGCAGAAATAGCGGGGCCTCTGTGTATGAGCAGTTCTTC.

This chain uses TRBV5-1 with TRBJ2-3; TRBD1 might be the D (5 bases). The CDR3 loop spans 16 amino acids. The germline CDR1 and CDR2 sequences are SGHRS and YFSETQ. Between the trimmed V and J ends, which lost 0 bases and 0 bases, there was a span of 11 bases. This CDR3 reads CASSLDPTVSTDTQYF. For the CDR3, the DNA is TGCGCCAGCAGCTTGGACCCGACAGTTAGCACAGATACGCAGTATTTT.

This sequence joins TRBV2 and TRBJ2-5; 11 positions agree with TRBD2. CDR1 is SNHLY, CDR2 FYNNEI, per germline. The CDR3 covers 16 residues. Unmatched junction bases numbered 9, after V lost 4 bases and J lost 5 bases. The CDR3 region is CASSGDSGRAGETQYF. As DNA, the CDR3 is TGTGCCAGCAGTGGGGATAGCGGGAGGGCCGGGGAGACCCAGTACTTC.

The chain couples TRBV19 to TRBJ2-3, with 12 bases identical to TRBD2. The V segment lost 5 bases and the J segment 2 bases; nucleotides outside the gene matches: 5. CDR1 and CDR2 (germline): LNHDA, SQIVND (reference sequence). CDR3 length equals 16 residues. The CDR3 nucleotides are TGTGCCAGTAGTCCTCTAGCGGGGGGGCACACAGATACGCAGTATTTT. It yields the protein CASSPLAGGHTDTQYF. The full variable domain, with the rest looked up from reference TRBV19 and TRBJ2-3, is DGGITQSPKYLFRKEGQNVTLSCEQNLNHDAMYWYRQDPGQGLRLIYYSQIVNDFQKGDIAEGYSVSREKKESFPLTVTSAQKNPTAFYLCASSPLAGGHTDTQYFGPGTRLTVL.

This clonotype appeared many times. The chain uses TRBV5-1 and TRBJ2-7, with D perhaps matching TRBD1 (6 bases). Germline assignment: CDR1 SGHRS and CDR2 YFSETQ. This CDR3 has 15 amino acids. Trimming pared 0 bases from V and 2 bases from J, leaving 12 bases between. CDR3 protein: CASSLDWTATYEQYF. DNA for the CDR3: TGCGCCAGCAGCTTGGATTGGACAGCAACCTACGAGCAGTACTTC. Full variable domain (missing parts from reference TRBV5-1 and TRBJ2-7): KAGVTQTPRYLIKTRGQQVTLSCSPISGHRSVSWYQQTPGQGLQFLFEYFSETQRNKGNFPGRFSGRQFSNSRSEMNVSTLELGDSALYLCASSLDWTATYEQYFGPGTRLTVT.

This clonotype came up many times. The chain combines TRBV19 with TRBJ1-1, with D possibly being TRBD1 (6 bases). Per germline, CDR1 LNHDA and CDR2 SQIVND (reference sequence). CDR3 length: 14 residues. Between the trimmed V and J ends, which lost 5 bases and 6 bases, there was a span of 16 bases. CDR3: CASSVGGYLPEAFF. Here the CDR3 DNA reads TGTGCCAGTAGTGTCGGGGGCTATTTGCCTGAAGCTTTCTTT.

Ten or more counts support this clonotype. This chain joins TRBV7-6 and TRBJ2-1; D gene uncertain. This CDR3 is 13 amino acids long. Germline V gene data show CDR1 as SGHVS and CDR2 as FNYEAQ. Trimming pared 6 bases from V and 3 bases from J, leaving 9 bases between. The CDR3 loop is CASSFENYNEQFF. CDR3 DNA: TGTGCCAGCAGTTTCGAGAACTACAATGAGCAGTTCTTC.

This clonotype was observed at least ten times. The CDR3 protein is CASRSNEQFF. In nucleotides, the CDR3 is TGTGCCAGCAGGTCCAATGAGCAGTTCTTC. The V call is TRBV28, the J call TRBJ2-1; D not resolved. The V gene's germline CDR1 is MDHEN and CDR2 SYDVKM. V shed 6 bases and J shed 6 bases, with 3 bases lying between them. There are 10 residues in the CDR3.

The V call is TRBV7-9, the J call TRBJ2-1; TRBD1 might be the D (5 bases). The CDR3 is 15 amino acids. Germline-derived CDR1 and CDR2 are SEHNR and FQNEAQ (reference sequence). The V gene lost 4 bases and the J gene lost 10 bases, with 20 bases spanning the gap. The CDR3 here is CASSSQVSGFGEQFF. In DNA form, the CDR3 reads TGTGCCAGCAGCTCACAGGTGTCAGGGTTCGGCGAGCAGTTCTTC.

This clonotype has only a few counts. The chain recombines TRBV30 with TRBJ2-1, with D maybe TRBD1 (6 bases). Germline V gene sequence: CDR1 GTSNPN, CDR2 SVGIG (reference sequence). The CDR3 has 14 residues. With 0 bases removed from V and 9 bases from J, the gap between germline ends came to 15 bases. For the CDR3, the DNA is TGTGCCTGGAGTGTACGTCTGGTAGGGGGTGAGCAGTTCTTC. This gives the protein CAWSVRLVGGEQFF.

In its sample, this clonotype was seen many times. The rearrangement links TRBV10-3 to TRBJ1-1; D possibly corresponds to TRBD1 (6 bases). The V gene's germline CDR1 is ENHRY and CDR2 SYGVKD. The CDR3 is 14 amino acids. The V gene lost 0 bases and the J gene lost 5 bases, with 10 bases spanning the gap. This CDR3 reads CAISESAGATEAFF. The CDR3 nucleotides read TGTGCCATCAGTGAGTCTGCAGGGGCGACTGAAGCTTTCTTT.